The 8 T cell receptor beta chains listed next were all sequenced from one sample in a study of blood T cell repertoires in COVID-19. Here immunoSEQ multiplex PCR was the method, and the copy in TCRdb shows in-frame clones only, minus some. The profile shows 90,000 or so clones, around 90% of them singletons. Sample: peripheral blood. The source of these receptors is a man aged 55-75 years with COVID-19, enrolled during active disease.

This clone was detected a few times. The chain recombines TRBV25-1 with TRBJ1-1; D not resolved. The V end was cut by 1 base, the J end by 11 bases, with 17 bases between. This CDR3 spans 14 amino acids. From germline, CDR1 is MGHDK and CDR2 SYGVNS. The CDR3 is CASSELWGSREAFF. The CDR3 DNA is TGTGCCAGCAGTGAATTGTGGGGTTCGAGGGAGGCTTTCTTT. Combining the CDR3 with reference TRBV25-1 and TRBJ1-1 gives the whole variable domain EADIYQTPRYLVIGTGKKITLECSQTMGHDKMYWYQQDPGMELHLIHYSYGVNSTEKGDLSSESTVSRIRTEHFPLTLESARPSHTSQYLCASSELWGSREAFFGQGTRLTVV.

The chain uses TRBV7-8 and TRBJ2-7; 11 bases line up with TRBD2. Germline CDR1 and CDR2: SGHVS and FQNEAQ. The V segment lost 4 bases and the J segment 6 bases; nucleotides outside the gene matches: 8. CDR3 length: 15 residues. The CDR3 is CASSSLPGLAAEQYF. Here the CDR3 DNA reads TGTGCCAGCAGCTCATTACCGGGACTAGCGGCCGAGCAGTACTTC.

This chain joins TRBV19 and TRBJ2-1; the match to TRBD2 covers 8 bases. The J segment lost 4 bases and the V segment lost 0 bases, leaving 11 bases of the junction unmatched. Germline V gives CDR1 LNHDA, CDR2 SQIVND (reference sequence). The length of the CDR3 is 18 residues. DNA for the CDR3: TGTGCCAGTAGTATAGACCCCCCCCAGCGGGAGACGTACAATGAGCAGTTCTTC. It is translated as CASSIDPPQRETYNEQFF.

This rearrangement joins TRBV4-2 to TRBJ2-5; perhaps TRBD2 as D (7 bases). The CDR3 runs to 16 residues. Germline values: CDR1 LGHNA, CDR2 YNFKEQ. V was trimmed by 0 bases and J by 4 bases, leaving 15 bases between them. The CDR3, as DNA: TGTGCCAGCAGCCAAGATATGGGGGGAGGGGGAGAGACCCAGTACTTC. This codes for CASSQDMGGGGETQYF.

To note about this clone: This same CDR3 is encoded by further DNA sequences in the sample. The chain uses TRBV5-6 and TRBJ2-7; TRBD1 matches 10 bases. The length of the CDR3 is 14 residues. The J segment lost 2 bases and the V segment lost 3 bases, leaving 2 bases of the junction unmatched. CDR1 and CDR2 from the germline V gene are SGHDT and YYEEEE. CDR3 sequence (DNA): TGTGCCAGCAGCTCCGGGACAGGGGCCTACGAGCAGTACTTC. Its translation: CASSSGTGAYEQYF.

Here the CDR3 reads CASSQEWYLAGGNEQFF. The CDR3 DNA is TGCGCCAGCAGCCAAGAATGGTACCTAGCGGGAGGTAATGAGCAGTTCTTC. This chain links TRBV4-3 with TRBJ2-1; 11 bases match TRBD2. The V and J ends lost 0 bases and 7 bases, in that order; junction bases with no gene match: 8. Per germline, CDR1 LGHNA and CDR2 YSLEER. CDR3 length: 17 residues.

The V and J genes are TRBV10-3 and TRBJ1-1; maybe TRBD1 (5 bases). The CDR3 has 12 residues. The germline CDR1 and CDR2 sequences are ENHRY and SYGVKD. V was trimmed by 9 bases and J by 5 bases, leaving 13 bases between them. In nucleotides, the CDR3 is TGTGCCATGTCCATGGGGGGGACTGAAGCTTTCTTT. It yields the protein CAMSMGGTEAFF.

The V and J genes are TRBV30 and TRBJ1-2, with TRBD1 as a possible D gene (5 bases). Trimming removed 6 bases from V and 2 bases from J, with 16 bases in between. Germline V gene lookup returns CDR1 GTSNPN and CDR2 SVGIG (reference sequence). CDR3 size: 14 residues. CDR3 protein: CACRRVAGNYGYTF. Here the CDR3 DNA reads TGTGCCTGTAGGAGAGTAGCAGGGAACTATGGCTACACCTTC.